The sequence of this T cell receptor beta chain was determined in a study of blood T cells in healthy people across ages. Turning to this clonotype: Antigen unknown.

This CDR3 is built from 15 residues. The V and J ends lost 2 bases and 6 bases, in that order; junction bases with no gene match: 7. The second PCR ran about 6 to 12 cycles with a sample-barcoded 5' primer and J-beta primers. Each CDR3 protein gets one entry after TCRdb re-called the 5' RACE reads with MiXCR. The profile shows about 1.7 million distinct CDR3 sequences, approximately 28% of them singletons. The study's findings and limits: Roughly linear age-related decline in beta diversity appeared, significant by age 40.

The receptor comes from a woman aged 25 to 39 in good health. V usage is TRBV12-3 or TRBV12-4 and J usage is TRBJ2-3; 8 nucleotides match TRBD1. The sequenced sample was blood. CDR3 sequence (DNA): TGTGCCAGCAGTTTAAGGCAGGGGGCGGAGGATACGCAGTATTTT. Encoded protein: CASSLRQGAEDTQYF.